The 22 T cell receptor beta chains below were found in one sample sequenced in a study of OX40 agonist ivuxolimab in advanced cancers. Data came from immunoSEQ multiplex PCR; TCRdb stores just in-frame clones and leaves some out. The sample holds about 71,000 clones, more than 80% seen once. The sample in question was CD4+ or CD8+ T cells sorted from blood, obtained in a trial of the OX40 agonist ivuxolimab. These TCRs come from an adult with an advanced solid tumor such as melanoma, head and neck, liver or kidney cancer.

Only a few counts were recorded for this clone. J is TRBJ1-3 and V is TRBV4-2; no clear D. The CDR3 is 16 amino acids. CDR1 LGHNA and CDR2 YNFKEQ come from the germline V gene. Trimming cost V 1 base and J 0 bases, with 10 bases left between them. CDR3 coding DNA: TGTGCCAGCAGCCAAGTATCACCGAACTCTGGAAACACCATATATTTT. Translation gives CASSQVSPNSGNTIYF.

This clone was seen only a few times. The chain employs TRBV29-1 and TRBJ2-3, with a possible D match to TRBD2 (6 bases). This CDR3 spans 14 amino acids. V was pared by 6 bases and J by 4 bases, with 17 bases between. Germline V gene data show CDR1 as SQVTM and CDR2 as ANQGSEA. Here the CDR3 reads CSVLSGTPSDTQYF. The CDR3 DNA reads as TGCAGCGTACTATCCGGGACTCCATCAGATACGCAGTATTTT.

V usage is TRBV28 and J usage is TRBJ2-3; TRBD1 matches 8 bases. Germline CDR1 MDHEN, CDR2 SYDVKM. This CDR3 is 14 amino acids long. J was trimmed by 7 bases and V by 3 bases; bases with no gene match: 6. CDR3 nucleotides: TGTGCCAGCAGTTTGAGCAGGGGGCGCAATACGCAGTATTTT. The encoded protein is CASSLSRGRNTQYF.

V usage is TRBV27 and J usage is TRBJ2-1; TRBD2 matches 10 bases. With V trimmed by 4 bases and J by 8 bases, 8 bases remained unmatched. The CDR3 is made up of 15 amino acids. Per germline, CDR1 MNHEY and CDR2 SMNVEV (reference sequence). The CDR3 here is CASSSPSGSFYEQFF. In DNA form, the CDR3 reads TGTGCCAGCAGTTCCCCTAGCGGGAGTTTTTATGAGCAGTTCTTC.

The chain couples TRBV12-5 to TRBJ2-1; D is uncertain. V lost 7 bases to trimming and J lost 4 bases, with 17 bases between them. Germline CDR1 LGHNT, CDR2 FRNRAP. The CDR3 runs 15 residues. The CDR3 loop is CASAPRGGNYNEQFF. The CDR3, as DNA: TGTGCTAGTGCCCCCCGTGGCGGAAATTACAATGAGCAGTTCTTC.

The genes are TRBV5-6 and TRBJ1-5; 8 positions match TRBD1. This CDR3 is built from 16 residues. V lost 3 bases and J lost 4; bases outside the gene matches: 9. CDR1 is SGHDT, CDR2 YYEEEE, per germline. The CDR3: CASSYRQGLSNQPQHF. CDR3 sequence (DNA): TGTGCCAGCAGCTACAGACAGGGGCTTTCGAATCAGCCCCAGCATTTT.

Of note for this clone: The sample contains more than one DNA sequence encoding this CDR3. The rearrangement links TRBV20-1 to TRBJ2-5; D is ambiguous. The germline V and J ends were trimmed by 0 bases and 4 bases, with 0 bases remaining between them. The CDR3 is made up of 10 amino acids. Germline V CDR1 and CDR2: DFQATT, SNEGSKA (reference sequence). The CDR3 region has the DNA TGCAGTGCTAGAGAAGAGACCCAGTACTTC. It is translated as CSAREETQYF.

V gene TRBV27 combines with J gene TRBJ2-1; TRBD2 aligns across 8 bases. CDR3 length equals 16 residues. With 5 bases clipped from V and 2 bases from J, the junction kept 8 bases outside the gene matches. CDR1 and CDR2 from the germline V gene are MNHEY and SMNVEV (reference sequence). CDR3 DNA: TGTGCCAGCAGTCCTACCGGGACTAGGACCTACAATGAGCAGTTCTTC. Translation gives CASSPTGTRTYNEQFF.

The chain joins TRBV11-2 to TRBJ2-6, with D perhaps matching TRBD2 (5 bases). The CDR3 contains 18 residues. V lost 8 bases and J lost 2, with 22 bases in between. Germline V gene data show CDR1 as SGHAT and CDR2 as FQNNGV. CDR3 in amino acids: CASGKRAESLPGANVLTF. CDR3 bases: TGTGCCAGCGGAAAGAGGGCAGAATCGCTACCTGGGGCCAACGTCCTGACTTTC.

The chain has TRBV29-1 and TRBJ2-5, with D perhaps TRBD1 (8 bases). The J call is doubtful: the DNA matches TRBJ2-7 better. CDR3 size: 16 residues. In germline, CDR1 is SQVTM, CDR2 ANQGSEA. Here the CDR3 DNA reads TGCAGCGTTGAAGGAGCGGGACAGGATTCCCCCTACGAGCAGTACTTC. This encodes CSVEGAGQDSPYEQYF.

The J gene is TRBJ2-7, the V gene TRBV29-1; D might be TRBD1 (6 bases). The CDR3 loop spans 14 amino acids. The V gene's germline CDR1 is SQVTM and CDR2 ANQGSEA. V was clipped by 6 bases and J by 4 bases, with 19 bases between them. DNA of the CDR3: TGCAGCGTGGGCAGGGGCCTCTCTTCGTACGAGCAGTACTTC. It specifies CSVGRGLSSYEQYF.

V is TRBV28 and J is TRBJ1-2, with D possibly TRBD1 on 5 matching bases. The CDR3 sequence is 12 residues long. Looked up from germline, CDR1 is MDHEN and CDR2 is SYDVKM. Trimming left V 7 bases short and J 3 bases short, with 9 bases between. The CDR3 here is CASTQGHYGYTF. In DNA form, the CDR3 reads TGTGCCAGCACGCAGGGTCACTATGGCTACACCTTC.

V is TRBV4-1 and J is TRBJ2-7; 7 bases are shared with TRBD2. V shed 0 bases and J 0 bases; nucleotides not matched to a gene: 5. CDR3 length: 16 residues. Per germline, CDR1 MGHRA and CDR2 YSYEKL. CDR3 sequence reads: CASSQDGQRGSYEQYF. The CDR3 region has the DNA TGCGCCAGCAGCCAAGACGGGCAGCGGGGCTCCTACGAGCAGTACTTC.

V usage is TRBV14 and J usage is TRBJ1-3, with unresolved D. The V end lost 3 bases, the J end lost 3 bases, and 9 bases lay between the germline ends. This CDR3 comprises 14 residues. Germline CDR1 is SGHDN and CDR2 is FVKESK. CDR3 region: CASSQDLIGNTIYF. The CDR3, as DNA: TGTGCCAGCAGCCAGGATTTGATTGGAAACACCATATATTTT.

V gene TRBV15 combines with J gene TRBJ2-5, with 12 bases lining up with TRBD1. CDR1 and CDR2 from the germline V gene are LNHNV and YYDKDF (reference sequence). CDR3 size: 16 residues. V was pared by 5 bases and J by 4 bases, with 8 bases of the junction left unmatched. CDR3 residues: CATSETLGQGAETQYF. The CDR3 region has the DNA TGTGCCACCAGCGAAACGTTGGGACAGGGGGCAGAGACCCAGTACTTC.

The chain is built from TRBV27 and TRBJ2-7, with D hard to call. Trimming pared 5 bases from V and 5 bases from J, leaving 10 bases between. The CDR3 totals 12 residues. CDR1 and CDR2 (germline): MNHEY, SMNVEV (reference sequence). CDR3 amino acids: CASSPPVDEQYV. In DNA form, the CDR3 reads TGTGCCAGCAGTCCCCCCGTTGACGAGCAGTACGTC.

The V gene is TRBV29-1, the J gene TRBJ2-5; 8 nucleotides align to TRBD1. V lost 6 bases to trimming and J lost 4 bases; unmatched junction nucleotides: 4. The CDR3 sequence is 12 residues long. Germline V gene sequence: CDR1 SQVTM, CDR2 ANQGSEA. The CDR3 reads CSVATGAETQYF. The CDR3 DNA sequence: TGCAGCGTCGCGACAGGGGCAGAGACCCAGTACTTC.

The chain is built from TRBV29-1 and TRBJ2-3; perhaps TRBD2 as D (6 bases). With 6 bases removed from V and 3 bases from J, the gap between germline ends came to 13 bases. Per germline, CDR1 SQVTM and CDR2 ANQGSEA. There are 13 residues in the CDR3. CDR3 sequence: CSVEGLGTDTQYF. The CDR3 nucleotides are TGCAGCGTGGAGGGATTGGGGACAGATACGCAGTATTTT.

This clone was seen more than once but under ten times. V usage is TRBV10-1 and J usage is TRBJ1-6; D is possibly TRBD1 (5 bases). The CDR3 runs 15 residues. V gave up 1 base and J gave up 7 bases, with 11 bases separating them. Looked up from germline, CDR1 is WNHNN and CDR2 is SYGVQD (reference sequence). CDR3 sequence reads: CASSEWQGRNSPLHF. The CDR3 coding sequence is TGCGCCAGCAGTGAGTGGCAGGGACGGAATTCACCCCTCCACTTT.

The genes are TRBV9 and TRBJ2-7; 10 bases fit TRBD2. The junction had 4 bases not matched to a gene; V was cut back by 0 bases and J by 4 bases. Germline lookup yields CDR1 SGDLS and CDR2 YYNGEE. This CDR3 is built from 15 residues. As DNA, the CDR3 is TGTGCCAGCAGCGTAGAAGCTAGCGGGAGTTACGAGCAGTACTTC. Translating it yields CASSVEASGSYEQYF.

The gene calls are TRBV5-8 and TRBJ2-5; D unresolved. From germline, CDR1 is SGHTS and CDR2 YDEGEE. Trimming cost V 6 bases and J 2 bases, with 14 bases left between them. This CDR3 spans 14 amino acids. In DNA form, the CDR3 reads TGTGCCAGCATGTCTGGCAACAGACAAGAGACCCAGTACTTC. It encodes CASMSGNRQETQYF.

This clone was observed once. This chain connects TRBV15 to TRBJ1-4, with 8 bases matching TRBD1. The J segment lost 6 bases and the V segment lost 4 bases, leaving 7 bases of the junction unmatched. Germline values: CDR1 LNHNV, CDR2 YYDKDF (reference sequence). The length of the CDR3 is 15 residues. The CDR3 bases are TGTGCCACCAGCAATCCAGGGGGCAATGATGAAAAACTGTTTTTT. Its translation is CATSNPGGNDEKLFF.